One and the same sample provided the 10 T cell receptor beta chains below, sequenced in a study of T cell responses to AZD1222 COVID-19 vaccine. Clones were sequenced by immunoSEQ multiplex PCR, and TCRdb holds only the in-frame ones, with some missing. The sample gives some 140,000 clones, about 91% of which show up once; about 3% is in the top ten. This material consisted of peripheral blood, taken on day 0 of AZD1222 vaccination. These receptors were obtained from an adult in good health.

CDR3 DNA: TGTGCCAGCAGTGACTCAGGCGGGGGCCACAATGAGCAGTTCTTC. Its protein product is CASSDSGGGHNEQFF. The V gene is TRBV6-4, the J gene TRBJ2-1; perhaps TRBD2 as D (7 bases). The V gene lost 0 bases and the J gene lost 5 bases, with 11 bases spanning the gap. The CDR3 is 15 amino acids. Germline V gene lookup returns CDR1 MRHNA and CDR2 SNTAGT.

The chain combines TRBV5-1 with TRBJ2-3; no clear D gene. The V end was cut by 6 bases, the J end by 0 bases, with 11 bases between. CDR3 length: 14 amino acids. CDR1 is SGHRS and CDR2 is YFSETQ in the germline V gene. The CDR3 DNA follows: TGCGCCAGCACGGGCTCTACTAGCACAGATACGCAGTATTTT. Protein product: CASTGSTSTDTQYF.

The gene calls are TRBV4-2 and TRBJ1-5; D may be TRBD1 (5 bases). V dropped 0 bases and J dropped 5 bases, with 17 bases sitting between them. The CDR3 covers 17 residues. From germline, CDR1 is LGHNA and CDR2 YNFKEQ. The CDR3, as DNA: TGTGCCAGCAGCCAAGATGAGAATAGGAGGGGTCATCAGCCCCAGCATTTT. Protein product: CASSQDENRRGHQPQHF.

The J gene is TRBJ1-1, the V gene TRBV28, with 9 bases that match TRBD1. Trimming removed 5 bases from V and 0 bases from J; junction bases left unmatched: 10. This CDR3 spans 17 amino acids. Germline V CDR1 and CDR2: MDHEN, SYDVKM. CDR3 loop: CASSPWDRAALNTEAFF. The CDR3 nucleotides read TGTGCCAGCAGTCCCTGGGACAGGGCAGCGTTGAACACTGAAGCTTTCTTT.

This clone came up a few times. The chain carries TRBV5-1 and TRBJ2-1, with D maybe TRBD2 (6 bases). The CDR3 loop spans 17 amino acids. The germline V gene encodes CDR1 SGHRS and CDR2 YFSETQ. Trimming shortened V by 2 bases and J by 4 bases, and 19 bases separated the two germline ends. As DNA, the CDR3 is TGCGCCAGCAGCTTACGCGGGGCCACTGGGGCATACAATGAGCAGTTCTTC. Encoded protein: CASSLRGATGAYNEQFF.

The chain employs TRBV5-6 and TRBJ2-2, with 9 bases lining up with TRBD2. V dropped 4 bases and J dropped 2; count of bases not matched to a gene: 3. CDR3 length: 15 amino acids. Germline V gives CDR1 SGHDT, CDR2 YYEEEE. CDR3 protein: CASSRLAVNTGELFF. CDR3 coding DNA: TGTGCCAGCAGCCGACTAGCGGTAAACACCGGGGAGCTGTTTTTT.

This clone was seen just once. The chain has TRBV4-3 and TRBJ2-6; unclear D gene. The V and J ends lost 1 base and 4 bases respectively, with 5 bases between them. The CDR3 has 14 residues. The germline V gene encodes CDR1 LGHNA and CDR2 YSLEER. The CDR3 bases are TGCGCCAGCAGCCAAGTCTCAGGGGCCAACGTCCTGACTTTC. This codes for CASSQVSGANVLTF.

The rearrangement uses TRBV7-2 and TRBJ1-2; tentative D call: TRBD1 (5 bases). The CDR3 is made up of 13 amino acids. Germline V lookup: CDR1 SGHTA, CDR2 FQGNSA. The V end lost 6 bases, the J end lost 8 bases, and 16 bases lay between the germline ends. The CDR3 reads CASSWDRSGGYTF. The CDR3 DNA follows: TGTGCCAGCAGTTGGGACCGGTCTGGGGGCTACACCTTC.

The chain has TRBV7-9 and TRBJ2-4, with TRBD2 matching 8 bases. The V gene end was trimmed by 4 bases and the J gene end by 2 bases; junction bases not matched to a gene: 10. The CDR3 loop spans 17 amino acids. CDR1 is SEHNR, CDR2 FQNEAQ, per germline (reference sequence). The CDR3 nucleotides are TGTGCCAGCAGCTGGGGCGGGGGGAGTTGGACCAAAAACATTCAGTACTTC. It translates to CASSWGGGSWTKNIQYF.

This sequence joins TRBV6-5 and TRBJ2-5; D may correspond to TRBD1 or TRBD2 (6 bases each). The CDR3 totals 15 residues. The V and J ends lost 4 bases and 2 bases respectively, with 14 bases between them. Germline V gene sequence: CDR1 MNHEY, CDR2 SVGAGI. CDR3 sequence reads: CASSSVGAGQETQYF. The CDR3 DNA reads TGTGCCAGCAGTTCTGTGGGGGCGGGGCAAGAGACCCAGTACTTC.